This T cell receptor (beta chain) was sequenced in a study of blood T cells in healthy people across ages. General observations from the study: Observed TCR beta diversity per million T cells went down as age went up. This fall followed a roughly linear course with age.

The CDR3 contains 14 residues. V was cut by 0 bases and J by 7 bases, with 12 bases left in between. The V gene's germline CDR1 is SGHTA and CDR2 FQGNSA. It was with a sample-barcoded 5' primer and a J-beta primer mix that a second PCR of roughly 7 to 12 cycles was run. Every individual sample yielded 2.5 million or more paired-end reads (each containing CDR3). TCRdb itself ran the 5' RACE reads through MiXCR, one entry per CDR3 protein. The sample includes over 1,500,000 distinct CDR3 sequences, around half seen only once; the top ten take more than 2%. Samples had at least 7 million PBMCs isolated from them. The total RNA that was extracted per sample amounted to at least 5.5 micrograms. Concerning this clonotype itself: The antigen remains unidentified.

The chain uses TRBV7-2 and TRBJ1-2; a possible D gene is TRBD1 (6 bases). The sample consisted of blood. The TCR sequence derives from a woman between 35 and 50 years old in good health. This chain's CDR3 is CASSLAEQGRGYTF. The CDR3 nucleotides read TGTGCCAGCAGCTTAGCAGAACAGGGCCGTGGCTACACCTTC.